One and the same sample provided the 19 T cell receptor beta chains below, sequenced in a study of glioma-infiltrating T cells after dendritic cell vaccination. This table comes from immunoSEQ multiplex PCR, and its TCRdb copy is limited to in-frame clones, with some not included. The sample holds about 67,000 clones, approximately 80% seen once. The starting material was blood, obtained before dendritic cell vaccination. The receptors here all came from a human donor with glioblastoma.

This clone appeared a single time. This rearrangement joins TRBV2 to TRBJ2-7; weak D call: TRBD1 (6 bases). V was trimmed by 8 bases and J by 0 bases, leaving 11 bases between them. This CDR3 spans 13 amino acids. CDR1 is SNHLY and CDR2 is FYNNEI in the germline V gene. The CDR3 nucleotides are TGTGCCAGCGGACAGAGGAGCTCCTACGAGCAGTACTTC. Residues: CASGQRSSYEQYF.

The V call is TRBV7-9, the J call TRBJ1-2; D is ambiguous. Germline V gene lookup returns CDR1 SEHNR and CDR2 FQNEAQ (reference sequence). This CDR3 has 14 amino acids. With 1 base removed from V and 0 bases from J, the gap between germline ends came to 6 bases. The CDR3 sequence: CASSLGEANYGYTF. The CDR3 DNA reads as TGTGCCAGCAGCTTAGGCGAGGCTAACTATGGCTACACCTTC.

J is TRBJ2-1 and V is TRBV7-9; 9 nucleotides align to TRBD1. CDR3 length: 16 amino acids. CDR1 is SEHNR, CDR2 FQNEAQ, per germline (reference sequence). Unmatched junction bases numbered 8, after V lost 2 bases and J lost 6 bases. DNA of the CDR3: TGTGCCAGCAGCTTACCCCGGACAGGGGATTCCAATGAGCAGTTCTTC. Its translation: CASSLPRTGDSNEQFF. Filled out from reference TRBV7-9 and TRBJ2-1, the complete variable domain reads DTGVSQNPRHKITKRGQNVTFRCDPISEHNRLYWYRQTLGQGPEFLTYFQNEAQLEKSRLLSDRFSAERPKGSFSTLEIQRTEQGDSAMYLCASSLPRTGDSNEQFFGPGTRLTVL.

The chain recombines TRBV14 with TRBJ1-6; possible D gene TRBD1, 5 bases. The CDR3 extends over 13 amino acids. Germline CDR1 is SGHDN and CDR2 is FVKESK. Between the trimmed V and J ends, which lost 6 bases and 12 bases, there was a span of 15 bases. CDR3 region: CASSGAAGVPLHF. The CDR3 bases are TGTGCCAGCAGTGGGGCCGCCGGCGTACCCCTCCACTTT.

The table lists this clone with a count of one. This chain joins TRBV7-3 and TRBJ2-7; 11 nucleotides agree with TRBD1. The CDR3 consists of 14 residues. Germline loops: CDR1 SGHTA, CDR2 FQGTGA. The J segment lost 4 bases and the V segment lost 4 bases, leaving 3 bases of the junction unmatched. This CDR3 reads CASSSGQGAYEQYF. As DNA, the CDR3 is TGTGCCAGCAGCTCTGGACAGGGGGCTTACGAGCAGTACTTC.

The J gene is TRBJ1-4, the V gene TRBV5-1, with D possibly TRBD1 on 5 matching bases. Germline-derived CDR1 and CDR2 are SGHRS and YFSETQ. Trimming shortened V by 0 bases and J by 8 bases, and 14 bases separated the two germline ends. The CDR3 consists of 15 residues. CDR3 sequence: CASSLAGGSREKLFF. The CDR3 DNA is TGCGCCAGCAGCTTGGCTGGGGGGAGTAGGGAAAAACTGTTTTTT.

This sequence joins TRBV7-9 and TRBJ2-5, with TRBD1 identical over 9 bases. CDR1 SEHNR and CDR2 FQNEAQ come from the germline V gene (reference sequence). The CDR3 is 13 residues long. Losses at the gene ends were 5 bases for V and 5 bases for J; bases not matched to a gene: 3. In nucleotides, the CDR3 is TGTGCCAGCAGCCGGACAGGGGAGGAGACCCAGTACTTC. It specifies CASSRTGEETQYF.

The chain has TRBV7-3 and TRBJ1-2, with 8 bases identical to TRBD1. The CDR3 is 15 amino acids. CDR1 is SGHTA and CDR2 is FQGTGA in the germline V gene. V lost 5 bases to trimming and J lost 5 bases; unmatched junction nucleotides: 10. The chain's CDR3 is CASSPRQGQDYGYTF. As DNA, the CDR3 is TGTGCCAGCAGCCCCCGACAGGGGCAGGATTATGGCTACACCTTC.

The chain combines TRBV27 with TRBJ1-1, with 7 bases identical to TRBD1. CDR3 length equals 14 residues. Germline V gene sequence: CDR1 MNHEY, CDR2 SMNVEV (reference sequence). Trimming took 2 bases from V and 5 from J; bases not matched to a gene: 5. This CDR3 reads CASSLGQGDTEAFF. The CDR3 coding sequence is TGTGCCAGCAGTTTAGGGCAGGGGGATACTGAAGCTTTCTTT.

The chain combines TRBV10-3 with TRBJ1-1; D might be TRBD1 (6 bases). The CDR3 is 16 amino acids. Germline assignment: CDR1 ENHRY and CDR2 SYGVKD. Trimming took 0 bases from V and 0 from J, leaving 11 bases between them. The CDR3 DNA sequence: TGTGCCATCAGTGAGTCGAGGGGGACACTGAACACTGAAGCTTTCTTT. Translated: CAISESRGTLNTEAFF.

This sequence joins TRBV5-1 and TRBJ1-1, with 7 bases fitting TRBD1. Trimming removed 3 bases from V and 2 bases from J; junction bases left unmatched: 4. Germline CDR1 and CDR2: SGHRS and YFSETQ. This CDR3 is built from 14 residues. This CDR3 reads CASSSSGGNTEAFF. For the CDR3, the DNA is TGCGCCAGCAGCTCGTCAGGGGGTAACACTGAAGCTTTCTTT.

The chain has TRBV7-3 and TRBJ1-2; tentatively, D is TRBD1 (6 bases). The CDR3 consists of 16 residues. The germline V and J ends were trimmed by 5 bases and 4 bases, with 20 bases remaining between them. Germline V gene data show CDR1 as SGHTA and CDR2 as FQGTGA. DNA of the CDR3: TGTGCCAGCAGCCCCCAGGGCGGGGGCGGTAGCTATGGCTACACCTTC. It translates to CASSPQGGGGSYGYTF.

This clone was observed at least ten times. The rearrangement links TRBV19 to TRBJ2-4; a possible D gene is TRBD2 (6 bases). The CDR3 consists of 14 residues. The ends were cut back, 5 bases at V and 1 base at J, with 9 bases in the middle. Germline CDR1 and CDR2: LNHDA and SQIVND (reference sequence). CDR3 amino acids: CASSSRGAKNIQYF. The CDR3 region has the DNA TGTGCCAGTAGTTCCCGGGGGGCCAAAAACATTCAGTACTTC.

The gene calls are TRBV15 and TRBJ1-5; 9 nucleotides align to TRBD1. CDR1 is LNHNV and CDR2 is YYDKDF in the germline V gene (reference sequence). The CDR3 totals 16 residues. The V and J ends lost 2 bases and 7 bases, in that order; junction bases with no gene match: 9. CDR3 sequence reads: CATSRRYGTGHQPQHF. In DNA, the CDR3 is TGTGCCACCAGCAGAAGGTATGGGACAGGGCACCAGCCCCAGCATTTT.

The chain is built from TRBV19 and TRBJ1-1; TRBD1 agrees at 8 bases. The CDR3 is 16 residues long. From germline, CDR1 is LNHDA and CDR2 SQIVND (reference sequence). Unmatched junction bases numbered 9, after V lost 0 bases and J lost 6 bases. CDR3 coding DNA: TGTGCCAGTAGTATAGATCTAGTACAGGGGGTAGCTGAAGCTTTCTTT. As protein: CASSIDLVQGVAEAFF. Full variable domain (rest looked up from reference TRBV19 and TRBJ1-1): DGGITQSPKYLFRKEGQNVTLSCEQNLNHDAMYWYRQDPGQGLRLIYYSQIVNDFQKGDIAEGYSVSREKKESFPLTVTSAQKNPTAFYLCASSIDLVQGVAEAFFGQGTRLTVV.

This sequence joins TRBV4-3 and TRBJ2-1, with D perhaps TRBD2 (6 bases). V lost 0 bases and J lost 12, with 12 bases in between. The CDR3 is 13 residues long. Germline assignment: CDR1 LGHNA and CDR2 YSLEER. In DNA, the CDR3 is TGCGCCAGCAGCCAAGAGGGGCGGGGTGTGCAGTTCTTC. Protein sequence: CASSQEGRGVQFF.

On this clone: This sample includes further DNA sequences coding for the same CDR3. The gene calls are TRBV7-3 and TRBJ2-2; no clear D. The CDR3 loop spans 15 amino acids. Trimming cost V 0 bases and J 0 bases, with 5 bases left between them. Germline V gene sequence: CDR1 SGHTA, CDR2 FQGTGA. The CDR3 here is CASSLTGANTGELFF. Here the CDR3 DNA reads TGTGCCAGCAGCTTAACAGGAGCGAACACCGGGGAGCTGTTTTTT.

V usage is TRBV30 and J usage is TRBJ2-3, with D unclear. V lost 0 bases, J lost 4 bases, and 8 bases lay in between. The CDR3 runs 13 residues. Germline assignment: CDR1 GTSNPN and CDR2 SVGIG (reference sequence). Here the CDR3 DNA reads TGTGCCTGGAGTGTATTGGTAGCAGATACGCAGTATTTT. This gives the protein CAWSVLVADTQYF.

The gene calls are TRBV30 and TRBJ1-4; 9 bases are a match to TRBD1. J gave up 7 bases and V 2 bases, and 8 bases lay outside the gene matches. This CDR3 has 15 residues. The germline gives CDR1 GTSNPN, CDR2 SVGIG (reference sequence). The CDR3, as DNA: TGTGCCTGGAGTACCCCGACAGGGGGGGGTGAAAAACTGTTTTTT. It encodes CAWSTPTGGGEKLFF. Combining the CDR3 with reference TRBV30 and TRBJ1-4 gives the whole variable domain SQTIHQWPATLVQPVGSPLSLECTVEGTSNPNLYWYRQAAGRGLQLLFYSVGIGQISSEVPQNLSASRPQDRQFILSSKKLLLSDSGFYLCAWSTPTGGGEKLFFGSGTQLSVL.